This record looks at one T cell receptor beta chain sequence and its context. Per the authors' pipeline: Amplification of reference gene primers was used by the study to estimate nucleated cell counts. The assay was immunoSEQ multiplex PCR, and TCRdb's table has in-frame clones only and misses some. Clone size and V and J calls were adopted from that table, with D and trimming inferred from the DNA. The sample lists hundreds of thousands of clones, about 85% seen once, with approximately 8% in the top ten. This specimen belongs to a study of blood T cell repertoires in COVID-19. Study details: The United States, Italy and Spain provided the acute and convalescent COVID-19 samples. From T cells, B-cell-depleted T cells, or PBMCs came the material, which was cDNA or gDNA.

V was pared by 5 bases and J by 3 bases, with 10 bases between. Germline CDR1 and CDR2: SEHNR and FQNEAQ (reference sequence). This CDR3 is built from 14 residues. The sequence derives from a woman over 75 with acute or convalescent COVID-19. Sample: peripheral blood. The chain is built from TRBV7-9 and TRBJ2-2, with TRBD1 as a possible D gene (6 bases). CDR3 loop: CASSQKGDTGELFF. The CDR3 bases are TGTGCCAGCAGCCAGAAGGGGGACACCGGGGAGCTGTTTTTT.